Following are 18 T cell receptor beta chains from one sample sequenced in a study of regulatory T cells in long-lasting Graves disease. As to time point: persistent/refractory GD, antithyroid drugs over 5 years with positive TRAb. RNA extracted from PBMCs served as the sequencing template. Relying on iRepertoire HTBI primers and Arm-PCR of CDR3 regions, the team built TCR beta libraries. TCRdb redid the calling of the multiplex PCR reads with MiXCR, one entry per CDR3 protein. Of 450,000 or so distinct CDR3 sequences in the sample, 20% to 25% were seen once. The material was peripheral blood mononuclear cells (PBMCs), obtained when the disease was refractory, from a patient treated with antithyroid drugs. These TCRs come from a female donor with Graves disease.

This chain connects TRBV29-1 to TRBJ1-2, with 7 bases identical to TRBD1. Germline loops: CDR1 SQVTM, CDR2 ANQGSEA. V dropped 7 bases and J dropped 8; count of bases not matched to a gene: 13. This CDR3 region has 13 residues. DNA for the CDR3: TGCAGCGCTGAGGCGGGACAGAATTACGGCTACACCTTC. This gives the protein CSAEAGQNYGYTF.

At least ten counts were recorded for this clonotype. The V and J genes are TRBV6-1 and TRBJ2-7, with 8 positions matching TRBD2. V was pared by 6 bases and J by 2 bases, with 3 bases of the junction left unmatched. There are 13 residues in the CDR3. Germline values: CDR1 MNHNS, CDR2 SASEGT. The CDR3 region has the DNA TGTGCCAGCAGGGCCGGGGGGGCCTACGAGCAGTACTTC. Protein: CASRAGGAYEQYF.

This clonotype was detected once. The chain uses TRBV6-2 or TRBV6-3 and TRBJ2-1; TRBD2 is a possible D gene (5 bases). The CDR3 spans 16 residues. Germline V gene data show CDR1 as MNHEY and CDR2 as SVGEGT. V lost 2 bases and J lost 3, with 14 bases in between. CDR3 protein: CASSYLGGLVYNEQFF. CDR3 DNA: TGTGCCAGCAGTTACCTCGGAGGTCTGGTCTACAATGAGCAGTTCTTC.

This clonotype has a handful of counts. This chain uses TRBV28 with TRBJ2-7, with D possibly being TRBD1 (10 bases). The germline V gene has CDR1 MDHEN and CDR2 SYDVKM. Trimming stripped 3 bases from V and 3 bases from J, with 36 bases between. The CDR3 length is 22 residues. The CDR3 DNA is TGTGCCAGCAGTTTTTCCCCCACGACAGGGGGCGCCTTAGCGGGAGTAGACTACGAGCAGTACTTC. This codes for CASSFSPTTGGALAGVDYEQYF.

This clonotype was observed a few times. This rearrangement joins TRBV10-3 to TRBJ2-2; D is perhaps TRBD2 (5 bases). Germline CDR1 ENHRY, CDR2 SYGVKD. The CDR3 length is 15 residues. V was cut by 3 bases and J by 1 base, with 9 bases left in between. CDR3 residues: CAISEGAVNTGELFF. CDR3 sequence (DNA): TGTGCCATCAGTGAAGGAGCGGTGAACACCGGGGAGCTGTTTTTT.

The V and J genes are TRBV9 and TRBJ2-1; 12 bases are shared with TRBD2. The V segment lost 2 bases and the J segment 8 bases; nucleotides outside the gene matches: 14. Germline loops: CDR1 SGDLS, CDR2 YYNGEE. This CDR3 contains 18 residues. The DNA for the CDR3 is TGTGCCAGCAGCGTTACCTCTAGCGGGAGGGCCTGGGTGGATGAGCAGTTCTTC. Translation gives CASSVTSSGRAWVDEQFF.

In this sample, this clonotype turned up once. Here the CDR3 reads CASSLLRTGSTDTQYF. As DNA, the CDR3 is TGCGCCAGCAGCTTGCTCAGGACAGGGAGCACAGATACGCAGTATTTT. The chain links TRBV5-1 to TRBJ2-3, with 8 bases matching TRBD1. CDR1 and CDR2 from the germline V gene are SGHRS and YFSETQ. CDR3 size: 16 residues. The V and J ends lost 1 base and 0 bases, in that order; junction bases with no gene match: 4.

This clonotype was counted many times. The gene calls are TRBV25-1 and TRBJ2-7; TRBD2 agrees at 16 bases. This CDR3 is built from 19 residues. V trimming: 6 bases; J trimming: 1 base; junction bases outside the gene matches: 12. Germline loops: CDR1 MGHDK, CDR2 SYGVNS. The CDR3 protein is CASSKEGLAGGSPSYEQYF. Here the CDR3 DNA reads TGTGCCAGCAGCAAAGAGGGACTAGCGGGAGGGTCCCCTTCCTACGAGCAGTACTTC.

This chain joins TRBV19 and TRBJ1-2; the match to TRBD1 covers 7 bases. This CDR3 is built from 14 residues. V gave up 6 bases and J gave up 4 bases; unmatched junction bases: 8. Germline V lookup: CDR1 LNHDA, CDR2 SQIVND (reference sequence). The chain's CDR3 is CASRGTVGGYGYTF. The CDR3 DNA reads as TGTGCCAGTAGGGGGACAGTAGGAGGCTATGGCTACACCTTC.

V usage is TRBV7-8 and J usage is TRBJ2-3; perhaps TRBD2 as D (5 bases). The germline V gene has CDR1 SGHVS and CDR2 FQNEAQ. The CDR3 is made up of 15 amino acids. Between the trimmed V and J ends, which lost 5 bases and 4 bases, there was a span of 16 bases. The CDR3 region has the DNA TGTGCCAGCAGCCCCGGGTCCCGAGGGTCAGATACGCAGTATTTT. It yields the protein CASSPGSRGSDTQYF.

This clonotype has a handful of counts. The V call is TRBV19, the J call TRBJ2-7; TRBD2 is a possible D gene (5 bases). This CDR3 spans 13 amino acids. In germline, CDR1 is LNHDA, CDR2 SQIVND (reference sequence). V lost 5 bases and J lost 2, with 10 bases in between. As DNA, the CDR3 is TGTGCCAGTAGTGGACTGCGTCCCTACGAGCAGTACTTC. It specifies CASSGLRPYEQYF.

The V gene is TRBV11-2, the J gene TRBJ1-6; D not certain. The germline V gene encodes CDR1 SGHAT and CDR2 FQNNGV. Trimming left V 4 bases short and J 0 bases short, with 10 bases between. The CDR3 runs 16 residues. The chain's CDR3 is CASSSGLSSYNSPLHF. As DNA, the CDR3 is TGTGCCAGCAGCTCCGGGCTCAGCTCCTATAATTCACCCCTCCACTTT.

This clonotype occurred many times. V and J are TRBV30 and TRBJ1-2; TRBD1 agrees at 8 bases. J lost 7 bases, V lost 0 bases, and 10 bases had no gene match. The CDR3 has 15 amino acids. Germline V gene data show CDR1 as GTSNPN and CDR2 as SVGIG (reference sequence). The CDR3: CAWSVHGQGGGGYTF. For the CDR3, the DNA is TGTGCCTGGAGTGTACACGGACAGGGAGGTGGTGGCTACACCTTC.

This clonotype has a count of ten or more. The V and J genes are TRBV28 and TRBJ2-3, with 7 bases identical to TRBD1. This CDR3 is 17 amino acids long. Trimming cost V 7 bases and J 3 bases; bases outside gene matches: 16. Germline CDR1 reads MDHEN; CDR2 reads SYDVKM. CDR3 in DNA: TGTGCCAGCATCCCCACCGGTGCAGGGGGTTTTACAGATACGCAGTATTTT. This sequence encodes CASIPTGAGGFTDTQYF. Full variable domain (outside the CDR3, taken from reference TRBV28 and TRBJ2-3): DVKVTQSSRYLVKRTGEKVFLECVQDMDHENMFWYRQDPGLGLRLIYFSYDVKMKEKGDIPEGYSVSREKKERFSLILESASTNQTSMYLCASIPTGAGGFTDTQYFGPGTRLTVL.

This clonotype was detected many times. V gene TRBV29-1 combines with J gene TRBJ2-7; D is perhaps TRBD1 (5 bases). Trimming took 6 bases from V and 5 from J, leaving 14 bases between them. Germline CDR1 SQVTM, CDR2 ANQGSEA. The CDR3 extends over 12 amino acids. CDR3: CSVGHRGHEQYF. The CDR3 DNA reads TGCAGCGTCGGACACCGAGGCCACGAGCAGTACTTC.

V and J are TRBV28 and TRBJ2-3; possible D gene TRBD1, 5 bases. The CDR3 length is 13 residues. Germline CDR1 reads MDHEN; CDR2 reads SYDVKM. V gave up 7 bases and J gave up 3 bases, with 11 bases separating them. CDR3 bases: TGTGCCAGCATGCCAGGGCATACAGATACGCAGTATTTT. Protein: CASMPGHTDTQYF.

This clonotype was counted ten times or more. The chain uses TRBV6-5 and TRBJ1-5; D is unresolved. The germline gives CDR1 MNHEY, CDR2 SVGAGI. V shed 4 bases and J shed 7 bases, with 20 bases lying between them. The CDR3 is made up of 16 amino acids. CDR3 sequence reads: CASSSLIIPMLQPQHF. DNA of the CDR3: TGTGCCAGCAGTTCTCTAATTATACCAATGTTACAGCCCCAGCATTTT.

As concerns this clonotype: Given a much more abundant clone one base away, this may be a read error. This chain links TRBV6-2 or TRBV6-3 with TRBJ2-7; D possibly corresponds to TRBD2 (5 bases). The germline CDR1 and CDR2 sequences are MNHEY and SVGEGT. This CDR3 has 15 amino acids. The CDR3 DNA reads as TGTGCCAGCAGTGAAACGATCGCTGAGGGTTACGAGCAGCACTTC. Translation gives CASSETIAEGYEQHF.